The rows below give T cell receptor beta chains drawn from one sample of a study of vaccination and CD4 T cells after COVID-19. These receptors are not linked to any known antigen. TCRdb re-derived calls from the PCR reads in MiXCR, one entry per CDR3 protein. The sample has 15,000 to 20,000 distinct CDR3 sequences, 70% seen once. The sequencing sample was made of CD4+ T cells from blood, cultured in vitro. These receptors originate from a human donor who had recovered from COVID-19. The CDR3 runs from the conserved cysteine through the conserved F or W. The order of the fields is CDR3 protein, CDR3 length, D gene, V gene. D genes are given only for firm matches.

CDR3 protein: CSASDRGTQPQHF
CDR3 length: 13
D gene: TRBD1
V gene: TRBV20-1

CDR3 protein: CSFLSLAGGPTTKNIQYF
CDR3 length: 18
D gene: TRBD2
V gene: TRBV20-1

CDR3 protein: CASSLANRAEAFF
CDR3 length: 13
D gene: .
V gene: TRBV11-2

CDR3 protein: CASSYPELGQGGDGYTF
CDR3 length: 17
D gene: TRBD1
V gene: TRBV6-2/TRBV6-3

CDR3 protein: CASSLQGTGGYTF
CDR3 length: 13
D gene: TRBD1
V gene: TRBV7-6

CDR3 protein: CASYGLAGGDTQYF
CDR3 length: 14
D gene: TRBD2
V gene: TRBV27

CDR3 protein: CASSPGLAGHIQYF
CDR3 length: 14
D gene: TRBD2
V gene: TRBV7-2

CDR3 protein: CASSLEGRAGELFF
CDR3 length: 14
D gene: .
V gene: TRBV5-1

CDR3 protein: CSAARGTGQEKLFF
CDR3 length: 14
D gene: TRBD1
V gene: TRBV20-1

CDR3 protein: CASSLGSNQPQHF
CDR3 length: 13
D gene: .
V gene: TRBV5-1

CDR3 protein: CATSDSRTRSYEQYF
CDR3 length: 15
D gene: .
V gene: TRBV24-1

CDR3 protein: CASGPGANQPQHF
CDR3 length: 13
D gene: .
V gene: TRBV19

CDR3 protein: CASSPTLSREEAFF
CDR3 length: 14
D gene: .
V gene: TRBV18

CDR3 protein: CASSRSQGVLGNQPQHF
CDR3 length: 17
D gene: TRBD1
V gene: TRBV7-9

CDR3 protein: CSARGAGALYNEQFF
CDR3 length: 15
D gene: TRBD2
V gene: TRBV20-1

CDR3 protein: CSVEVVPYNEQFF
CDR3 length: 13
D gene: .
V gene: TRBV29-1

CDR3 protein: CASSTGVNGYTF
CDR3 length: 12
D gene: TRBD1
V gene: TRBV28

CDR3 protein: CASSPGRGWETQYF
CDR3 length: 14
D gene: TRBD2
V gene: TRBV11-2

CDR3 protein: CASRLRQANQPQHF
CDR3 length: 14
D gene: .
V gene: TRBV2

CDR3 protein: CASSTLDRPRASGNDEQYF
CDR3 length: 19
D gene: TRBD2
V gene: TRBV18

CDR3 protein: CAWSAPTGQNQPQHF
CDR3 length: 15
D gene: TRBD1
V gene: TRBV30

CDR3 protein: CSARWGASLHF
CDR3 length: 11
D gene: .
V gene: TRBV20-1

CDR3 protein: CASSFVQGARTEAFF
CDR3 length: 15
D gene: TRBD1
V gene: TRBV6-2/TRBV6-3

CDR3 protein: CASSLGGSNTGELFF
CDR3 length: 15
D gene: .
V gene: TRBV7-9

CDR3 protein: CASSLERDRVSQPQHF
CDR3 length: 16
D gene: TRBD1
V gene: TRBV7-8

CDR3 protein: CSASPTPDNYGYTF
CDR3 length: 14
D gene: .
V gene: TRBV20-1

CDR3 protein: CASSVSDGRYNEQFF
CDR3 length: 15
D gene: .
V gene: TRBV7-8

CDR3 protein: CASSIDGRVLNGYTF
CDR3 length: 15
D gene: .
V gene: TRBV19

CDR3 protein: CASSRSNQPQHF
CDR3 length: 12
D gene: .
V gene: TRBV27

CDR3 protein: CASSSKGLWGSTIYF
CDR3 length: 15
D gene: .
V gene: TRBV12-3/TRBV12-4

CDR3 protein: CASSEGQGHRGYTF
CDR3 length: 14
D gene: TRBD1
V gene: TRBV7-9

CDR3 protein: CAISRTSGELGTGELFF
CDR3 length: 17
D gene: TRBD2
V gene: TRBV10-3

CDR3 protein: CASSIHGTGKQETQYF
CDR3 length: 16
D gene: .
V gene: TRBV19

CDR3 protein: CASGVNRNTEAFF
CDR3 length: 13
D gene: .
V gene: TRBV11-3

CDR3 protein: CARNRLAESQYNEQFF
CDR3 length: 16
D gene: TRBD2
V gene: TRBV6-2/TRBV6-3

CDR3 protein: CSARKGLAKNIQYF
CDR3 length: 14
D gene: .
V gene: TRBV20-1

CDR3 protein: CSATSGGGSEKLFF
CDR3 length: 14
D gene: .
V gene: TRBV20-1

CDR3 protein: CRLRRAGDTQYF
CDR3 length: 12
D gene: .
V gene: TRBV20-1

CDR3 protein: CSAGTGSSYNSPLHF
CDR3 length: 15
D gene: TRBD1
V gene: TRBV20-1

CDR3 protein: CASSAPGYGYTF
CDR3 length: 12
D gene: .
V gene: TRBV28

CDR3 protein: CATSRDYDYEQYF
CDR3 length: 13
D gene: .
V gene: TRBV15

CDR3 protein: CSARGVATQETQYF
CDR3 length: 14
D gene: .
V gene: TRBV20-1

CDR3 protein: CSGTGGYTEAFF
CDR3 length: 12
D gene: TRBD1
V gene: TRBV20-1

CDR3 protein: CASSWGDPSRSSPLHF
CDR3 length: 16
D gene: .
V gene: TRBV6-5

CDR3 protein: CASSQQGVSGNTIYF
CDR3 length: 15
D gene: TRBD1
V gene: TRBV28

CDR3 protein: CASRSGTPRWETQYF
CDR3 length: 15
D gene: .
V gene: TRBV6-1

CDR3 protein: CASSYSWDIGIYGYTF
CDR3 length: 16
D gene: .
V gene: TRBV6-2/TRBV6-3

CDR3 protein: CASRWTDSNQPQHF
CDR3 length: 14
D gene: .
V gene: TRBV6-2/TRBV6-3